This TCR beta chain originates from a study of patients and donors after allogeneic stem cell transplantation. This clonotype was counted a few times. The junction had 4 bases not matched to a gene; V was cut back by 7 bases and J by 4 bases. In germline, CDR1 is MNHNS, CDR2 SASEGT. The CDR3 runs to 14 residues. Using its own MiXCR run on the RT-PCR reads, TCRdb lists one record per CDR3 protein. The sample includes hundreds of thousands of distinct CDR3 sequences, approximately 16% of them seen just once. The receptor was derived from a human donor who was either an allogeneic HSCT recipient or a stem cell or donor lymphocyte infusion donor (not recorded which). It is not recorded whose cells these are; they may come from a transplant donor. The chain is built from TRBV6-1 and TRBJ2-2; 9 nucleotides line up with TRBD1. The sequencing sample was made of blood, either unsorted or a sorted T cell fraction (not recorded which). In DNA, the CDR3 is TGTGCCAGCAAGGGACAGGGACCCACCGGGGAGCTGTTTTTT. This translates into CASKGQGPTGELFF.